This T cell receptor (beta chain) was recovered during a study of T-cell memory formation after mild COVID-19. Findings and limits, study-wide: SARS-CoV-2 specificity was not confirmed for second-wave clones peaking on day 37.

This clonotype has at least ten counts. As yet, its antigen is unknown. TCRdb independently ran MiXCR on the 5' RACE reads; one entry per CDR3 protein. The table has 150,000 to 200,000 distinct CDR3 sequences, 11% seen once. The length of the CDR3 is 14 residues. V was pared by 5 bases and J by 7 bases, with 6 bases of the junction left unmatched. This chain uses TRBV12-3 or TRBV12-4 with TRBJ2-5; 11 nucleotides line up with TRBD1. Sequencing was carried out using PBMCs or a T cell subset sorted from them (not recorded which). This clonotype originated in a young man who had mild COVID-19 (a few samples of this study predate the infection). Cell type and time point are not known. The chain's CDR3 is CASSPRDRGGTQYF. The CDR3, as DNA: TGTGCCAGCAGTCCTAGGGACAGGGGGGGGACCCAGTACTTC.